Presented here are 24 T cell receptor beta chains from one specimen sequenced in a study of blood T cell repertoires in COVID-19. Only in-frame clones appear in the TCRdb table, and some are missing; sequencing was by immunoSEQ multiplex PCR. The data show 250,000 to 300,000 clones, 85% to 90% seen once. Material for sequencing was PBMCs or T cells enriched from blood (not recorded which). The receptors originated from a woman aged 60-75 years who had recovered from COVID-19.

V usage is TRBV5-1 and J usage is TRBJ2-1; D may be TRBD2 (7 bases). This CDR3 spans 16 amino acids. V shed 0 bases and J shed 1 base, with 11 bases lying between them. The germline CDR1 and CDR2 sequences are SGHRS and YFSETQ. The CDR3 spells CASSLVAGASYNEQFF. The CDR3 DNA reads as TGCGCCAGCAGCTTGGTTGCGGGGGCTTCCTACAATGAGCAGTTCTTC.

V is TRBV30 and J is TRBJ1-2, with D uncertain. Trimming removed 4 bases from V and 1 base from J, with 13 bases in between. Germline lookup yields CDR1 GTSNPN and CDR2 SVGIG (reference sequence). This CDR3 is 14 amino acids long. CDR3 loop: CAWIPSPVNYGYTF. CDR3 DNA sequence: TGTGCCTGGATACCGTCCCCAGTTAACTATGGCTACACCTTC.

The chain couples TRBV12-3 or TRBV12-4 to TRBJ2-2, with D tentatively TRBD2 (5 bases). The CDR3 contains 12 residues. Between the trimmed V and J ends, which lost 6 bases and 8 bases, there was a span of 10 bases. The CDR3 region has the DNA TGTGCCAGCAGGCTAGCATGGGGGGAGCTGTTTTTT. Protein sequence: CASRLAWGELFF.

This clone was recorded once. This sequence joins TRBV14 and TRBJ2-3; D unclear. The CDR3 extends over 14 amino acids. V shed 4 bases and J shed 4 bases, with 12 bases lying between them. Germline V gives CDR1 SGHDN, CDR2 FVKESK. In nucleotides, the CDR3 is TGTGCCAGCAGCCGTTCGGCGCGGCCAGATACGCAGTATTTT. This sequence encodes CASSRSARPDTQYF.

This clone occurred once. This chain links TRBV6-6 with TRBJ2-3, with 9 bases aligning to TRBD2. Germline CDR1 reads MNHNY; CDR2 reads SVGAGI (reference sequence). The V and J ends lost 0 bases and 6 bases, in that order; junction bases with no gene match: 4. The CDR3 is 15 amino acids. CDR3 protein: CASSYSAGGPDTQYF. The CDR3 region has the DNA TGTGCCAGCAGTTACTCGGCGGGAGGGCCCGATACGCAGTATTTT.

The V gene is TRBV28, the J gene TRBJ2-1; tentatively, D is TRBD2 (6 bases). Germline CDR1 is MDHEN and CDR2 is SYDVKM. V was shortened by 11 bases and J by 2 bases, with 10 bases between the two germline ends. The CDR3 length is 12 residues. The CDR3, as DNA: TGTGCCTGGAGCGGGCCCTACAATGAGCAGTTCTTC. Protein: CAWSGPYNEQFF.

This clone showed up just once. The chain links TRBV6-2 or TRBV6-3 to TRBJ1-3, with D possibly TRBD1 on 5 matching bases. Germline assignment: CDR1 MNHEY and CDR2 SVGEGT. Trimming left V 6 bases short and J 4 bases short, with 13 bases between. The CDR3 runs 14 residues. The CDR3 loop is CASSPWGVGNTIYF. The CDR3 nucleotides read TGTGCCAGCAGCCCCTGGGGGGTCGGAAACACCATATATTTT.

The V gene is TRBV7-8, the J gene TRBJ2-1; D ambiguous. Trimming stripped 0 bases from V and 3 bases from J, with 3 bases between. The CDR3 has 13 residues. Germline V gene lookup returns CDR1 SGHVS and CDR2 FQNEAQ. CDR3 sequence reads: CASSLAHYNEQFF. The DNA for the CDR3 is TGTGCCAGCAGCTTAGCACACTACAATGAGCAGTTCTTC.

This chain connects TRBV10-1 to TRBJ2-7; 9 bases are a match to TRBD1. This CDR3 spans 14 amino acids. The ends lost 4 bases at V and 7 bases at J; junction bases unmatched: 8. Germline loops: CDR1 WNHNN, CDR2 SYGVQD (reference sequence). CDR3: CASSADRGMWEQYF. DNA for the CDR3: TGCGCCAGCAGTGCGGACAGGGGTATGTGGGAGCAGTACTTC.

The V and J genes are TRBV11-2 and TRBJ2-3, with D possibly being TRBD2 (6 bases). Germline CDR1 SGHAT, CDR2 FQNNGV. With 3 bases removed from V and 3 bases from J, the gap between germline ends came to 10 bases. The CDR3 has 14 amino acids. The CDR3 sequence is CASSFSGRTDTQYF. The CDR3 DNA sequence: TGTGCCAGCAGCTTTTCTGGGAGGACAGATACGCAGTATTTT. Looking up the rest from reference TRBV11-2 and TRBJ2-3 gives the full variable domain: EAGVAQSPRYKIIEKRQSVAFWCNPISGHATLYWYQQILGQGPKLLIQFQNNGVVDDSQLPKDRFSAERLKGVDSTLKIQPAKLEDSAVYLCASSFSGRTDTQYFGPGTRLTVL.

The chain couples TRBV7-8 to TRBJ1-1; unclear D gene. CDR1 SGHVS and CDR2 FQNEAQ come from the germline V gene. This CDR3 contains 16 residues. Trimming took 4 bases from V and 1 from J, leaving 16 bases between them. The CDR3 reads CASSYRREAQNTEAFF. The CDR3 nucleotides read TGTGCCAGCAGCTACCGCCGGGAGGCACAGAACACTGAAGCTTTCTTT.

J is TRBJ2-1 and V is TRBV7-8; 15 nucleotides match TRBD2. Trimming took 2 bases from V and 3 from J; bases not matched to a gene: 8. CDR3 size: 19 residues. Germline V lookup: CDR1 SGHVS, CDR2 FQNEAQ. The CDR3 bases are TGTGCCAGCAGCTTACGAGGGACTAGCGGGAGGACAATCTACAATGAGCAGTTCTTC. Translated, it gives CASSLRGTSGRTIYNEQFF. Supplemented by reference TRBV7-8 and TRBJ2-1, the full variable domain reads GAGVSQSPRYKVAKRGQDVALRCDPISGHVSLFWYQQALGQGPEFLTYFQNEAQLDKSGLPSDRFFAERPEGSVSTLKIQRTQQEDSAVYLCASSLRGTSGRTIYNEQFFGPGTRLTVL.

The chain recombines TRBV4-1 with TRBJ2-4; the D gene is possibly TRBD2 (5 bases). Trimming removed 1 base from V and 0 bases from J, with 19 bases in between. Germline assignment: CDR1 MGHRA and CDR2 YSYEKL. The CDR3 length is 19 residues. The CDR3 DNA reads as TGCGCCAGCAGCCAAGTGCCCAAGAGGAGCGGACTAGCCAAAAACATTCAGTACTTC. Its protein is CASSQVPKRSGLAKNIQYF.

This CDR3 is CASSLYATGGDTEAFF. Here the CDR3 DNA reads TGTGCCAGCAGCCTATATGCCACAGGGGGGGACACTGAAGCTTTCTTT. This chain joins TRBV3-1 (or the pseudogene TRBV3-2) and TRBJ1-1; 8 nucleotides align to TRBD1. The V gene end was trimmed by 4 bases and the J gene end by 3 bases; junction bases not matched to a gene: 10. The V gene's germline CDR1 is LGHDT and CDR2 YNNKEL (reference sequence). This CDR3 spans 16 amino acids.

The CDR3 loop is CASSRDLAYEQYF. CDR3 sequence (DNA): TGTGCCAGCAGCCGGGACTTAGCCTACGAGCAGTACTTC. The chain carries TRBV11-2 and TRBJ2-7; tentatively, D is TRBD2 (6 bases). Germline CDR1 SGHAT, CDR2 FQNNGV. The CDR3 consists of 13 residues. Trimming pared 5 bases from V and 2 bases from J, leaving 10 bases between.

The V and J genes are TRBV27 and TRBJ1-1; TRBD1 matches at 9 bases. The CDR3 sequence is 14 residues long. The V gene's germline CDR1 is MNHEY and CDR2 SMNVEV (reference sequence). Trimming took 3 bases from V and 4 from J; bases not matched to a gene: 3. The CDR3 nucleotides are TGTGCCAGCAGTTTTCAGGACAGGGGCACTGAAGCTTTCTTT. Translation gives CASSFQDRGTEAFF.

This chain links TRBV3-1 (or the pseudogene TRBV3-2) with TRBJ1-4, with TRBD1 matching over 10 bases. The CDR3 totals 15 residues. Trimming cost V 4 bases and J 5 bases; bases outside gene matches: 4. The germline V gene has CDR1 LGHDT and CDR2 YNNKEL (reference sequence). For the CDR3, the DNA is TGTGCCAGCAGCCCCCGGACAGGGGGAAATGAAAAACTGTTTTTT. This codes for CASSPRTGGNEKLFF.

V and J are TRBV9 and TRBJ1-3; TRBD1 is a possible D gene (6 bases). The germline V gene has CDR1 SGDLS and CDR2 YYNGEE. V was clipped by 0 bases and J by 2 bases, with 12 bases between them. This CDR3 region has 16 residues. The CDR3 loop is CASSVAGRGAGNTIYF. The CDR3 DNA reads as TGTGCCAGCAGCGTAGCTGGCAGGGGTGCTGGAAACACCATATATTTT. The entire variable domain, with the rest obtained from reference TRBV9 and TRBJ1-3, is as follows: DSGVTQTPKHLITATGQRVTLRCSPRSGDLSVYWYQQSLDQGLQFLIQYYNGEERAKGNILERFSAQQFPDLHSELNLSSLELGDSALYFCASSVAGRGAGNTIYFGEGSWLTVV.

The chain is built from TRBV11-2 and TRBJ1-6; perhaps TRBD1 as D (6 bases). The CDR3 is 17 residues long. Germline V gene lookup returns CDR1 SGHAT and CDR2 FQNNGV. With 2 bases removed from V and 7 bases from J, the gap between germline ends came to 18 bases. The CDR3 DNA reads TGTGCCAGCAGCTTATATAGGTCCCAGGGGAAAAATTCACCCCTCCACTTT. This gives the protein CASSLYRSQGKNSPLHF.

The rearrangement uses TRBV28 and TRBJ1-1, with D perhaps matching TRBD1 (5 bases). V was clipped by 3 bases and J by 4 bases, with 12 bases between them. The CDR3 extends over 14 amino acids. The germline CDR1 and CDR2 sequences are MDHEN and SYDVKM. The CDR3 protein is CASSLAGSGTEAFF. The DNA for the CDR3 is TGTGCCAGCAGTTTGGCAGGGTCGGGCACTGAAGCTTTCTTT.

V is TRBV6-5 and J is TRBJ2-7, with D tentatively TRBD1 (7 bases). This CDR3 spans 14 amino acids. Germline assignment: CDR1 MNHEY and CDR2 SVGAGI. Trimming took off 4 bases at V and 2 bases at J, with 12 bases between the two ends. The CDR3 reads CASSSGRGAYEQYF. The CDR3 DNA reads TGTGCCAGCAGTTCCGGCAGGGGGGCCTACGAGCAGTACTTC.

The count of this clone is one. The same CDR3 also results from other DNA sequences found in this sample. V and J are TRBV27 and TRBJ1-4, with D uncertain. The V end lost 5 bases, the J end lost 0 bases, and 7 bases lay between the germline ends. Germline V gene data show CDR1 as MNHEY and CDR2 as SMNVEV (reference sequence). The CDR3 has 14 residues. CDR3 sequence reads: CASSGLATNEKLFF. Written as DNA, the CDR3 is TGTGCCAGCAGTGGGCTTGCAACTAATGAAAAACTGTTTTTT.

The chain carries TRBV2 and TRBJ1-5; D call uncertain. The CDR3 length is 15 residues. Trimming shortened V by 6 bases and J by 2 bases, and 14 bases separated the two germline ends. Germline CDR1 SNHLY, CDR2 FYNNEI. The CDR3 region has the DNA TGTGCCAGCAGGCAGGAGGACTTTGGCAATCAGCCCCAGCATTTT. This encodes CASRQEDFGNQPQHF.

The rearrangement uses TRBV12-5 and TRBJ1-1; 7 bases map to TRBD1. With 6 bases clipped from V and 6 bases from J, the junction kept 4 bases outside the gene matches. Germline V gene data show CDR1 as LGHNT and CDR2 as FRNRAP. The CDR3 has 12 amino acids. The CDR3 loop reads CASGTGIAEAFF. CDR3 nucleotide sequence: TGTGCTAGTGGGACAGGGATCGCTGAAGCTTTCTTT.